Sequencing of this T cell receptor (beta chain) was carried out in a study of cytomegalovirus exposure and HLA in healthy donors. Study at large: The same platform was used for the roughly 120 validation repertoires and the 600 to 850 first-cohort repertoires, a later analysis reported. Study findings and constraints: Under in vitro conditions, three CMV-associated chains were confirmed as specific for CMV antigens. The study recorded fewer than 200 TCR beta chains that were cytomegalovirus-associated.

Trimming took 4 bases from V and 7 from J, leaving 9 bases between them. CDR3 size: 12 residues. The V gene's germline CDR1 is SGHTA and CDR2 FQGNSA. A note on this clone: Antigen specificity is unknown.

This table comes from immunoSEQ multiplex PCR, and its TCRdb copy is limited to in-frame clones, with some not included. The sample yields about 120,000 clones, roughly nine tenths seen once. The rearrangement links TRBV7-2 to TRBJ2-3; D is unclear. This TCR was sampled from a woman between 18 and 30 years old in good health and CMV-seronegative. Source material: PBMCs. The chain's CDR3 is CASSYTDNTQYF. CDR3 sequence (DNA): TGTGCCAGCAGCTATACCGACAATACGCAGTATTTT.